This paragraph covers one T cell receptor beta chain sequence. Its target antigen remains unknown. No base quality values were provided; no much bigger clone lies one nucleotide off. TCRdb shows the sequencer as Illumina HiSeq 2500. Quantitative 5'-RACE with molecular barcodes was the method used to prepare the TCR beta libraries. The authors' analysis ran thus. A new computational method based on a probabilistic model of VDJ rearrangement was used to identify disease-linked TCR variants. TCRdb's own reprocessing of the public reads used fastp at Q25 and MiXCR and kept productive beta chains. CDR3 protein sequences are deduplicated, and each keeps its most common genes and DNA. The V and J calls here are based on TCRdb, not the publication. The sample profile shows roughly 150,000 distinct CDR3 sequences; 8.5% to 10% of them were found once. Jointly, the top ten make up over 13% of the sample. This sample stems from a study of CD8 T cells in ankylosing spondylitis (dated by TCRdb to 2015 to 2018). Regarding the research as a whole: T cell receptor beta repertoires were profiled in healthy donors and ankylosing spondylitis patients so that disease-linked TCR variants could be found. In total, the full study cohort was made up of 100 to 140 healthy donors and some 26 ankylosing spondylitis patients. Peripheral blood was sampled, and synovial fluid was also collected from ankylosing spondylitis patients.

Sequences SGHDT (CDR1) and YYEEEE (CDR2) are obtained from the germline V gene. Relative to germline, V is missing 3 bases and J is missing 4 bases, with 7 bases of the junction outside any gene match. The cysteine opens and the phenylalanine closes a CDR3 of 15 amino acids. CDR3 DNA is the only sequence kept; it has 45 bases, read in frame from the first base. What the authors observed across the whole study: Some motif variants had previously been reported in the synovial fluid and blood of reactive arthritis patients, which suggests shared mechanisms of disease initiation. According to the report, matched synovial fluid samples from ankylosing spondylitis patients were significantly enriched for the disease-linked clones. The disease-linked clones had a CD8+ phenotype and were found at relatively low frequencies in peripheral blood. Blood from ankylosing spondylitis patients appeared to be characterized by a TCR beta motif made up of under ten highly homologous amino acid variants.

The specimen sequenced was blood, either unsorted or a sorted T cell fraction (not recorded which). Recombination linked TRBV5-6 to TRBJ2-7; 10 junctional bases match TRBD1. This receptor was identified in a female donor with ankylosing spondylitis or in good health (not recorded which). The CDR3 here reads CASSSLRQGAYEQYF. The DNA sequence is given as TGTGCCAGCAGCTCCCTGAGACAGGGGGCTTACGAGCAGTACTTC.